The 7 T cell receptor beta chains below all came from one sample that was sequenced in a study of glioma-infiltrating T cells. The iRepertoire nested amplicon-rescue multiplex PCR amplified TCR alpha and beta CDR3s from RNA. TCRdb reanalysed the multiplex PCR reads using MiXCR and keeps one entry per CDR3 protein. Of 20,000 to 25,000 distinct CDR3 sequences listed, about 26% are singletons. Sequencing was done on a sample of glioma tissue, nonneoplastic brain tissue, or PBMCs (not recorded which). The receptors shown here come from a human donor with low-grade glioma or glioblastoma, undergoing nonglioma brain surgery, or in good health (not recorded which).

This clonotype is labeled as medium-sized. The chain couples TRBV20-1 to TRBJ2-7, with 10 bases matching TRBD1. There are 13 residues in the CDR3. Germline-derived CDR1 and CDR2 are DFQATT and SNEGSKA (reference sequence). V lost 5 bases and J lost 6; bases outside the gene matches: 7. CDR3 sequence: CSAAGTGVLEQYF. The CDR3 DNA follows: TGCAGTGCTGCCGGGACAGGGGTTCTCGAGCAGTACTTC.

This clonotype was picked up a small number of times. The chain uses TRBV24-1 and TRBJ2-3; 9 positions agree with TRBD1. Germline CDR1 KGHDR, CDR2 SFDVKD. The J segment lost 4 bases and the V segment lost 5 bases, leaving 12 bases of the junction unmatched. This CDR3 has 17 residues. CDR3 protein: CATSGTPGQGFSDTQYF. In nucleotides, the CDR3 is TGTGCCACCAGTGGTACCCCCGGACAGGGGTTTTCAGATACGCAGTATTTT.

With regard to this clonotype: At one of its ends the junction is not consistent with the germline gene, which may arise from a read error. The chain recombines TRBV7-2 with TRBJ2-7; a weak D match, TRBD2 (5 bases). The CDR3 spans 14 residues. Germline CDR1 is SGHTA and CDR2 is FQGNSA. The CDR3 protein is CARSPPGVAYEQYF. CDR3 coding DNA: TGTGCCCGCAGCCCCCCCGGGGTGGCCTACGAGCAGTACTTC.

This chain links TRBV18 with TRBJ1-1; TRBD1 matches 8 bases. V was pared by 4 bases and J by 9 bases, with 7 bases of the junction left unmatched. There are 13 residues in the CDR3. In germline, CDR1 is KGHSH, CDR2 LQKENI. The CDR3 bases are TGTGCCAGCTCACGGGGACAGGAAGCCCAAGCTTTCTTT. Its protein is CASSRGQEAQAFF.

Comment on this clonotype: One base away lies a much larger clone, so this may be a sequencing read error. The chain employs TRBV11-2 and TRBJ1-1, with D uncertain. CDR3 size: 13 residues. The germline CDR1 and CDR2 sequences are SGHAT and FQNNGV. V shed 3 bases and J shed 3 bases, with 8 bases lying between them. CDR3 sequence reads: CASSFTPDTEAFF. The CDR3 region has the DNA TGTGCCAGCAGCTTTACCCCAGACACTGAAGCTTTCTTT.

In its sample, this clonotype was seen once. V is TRBV6-2 or TRBV6-3 and J is TRBJ2-7, with D possibly being TRBD1 (6 bases). V lost 5 bases and J lost 5, with 13 bases in between. The germline gives CDR1 MNHEY, CDR2 SVGEGT. The CDR3 has 13 residues. The CDR3 DNA sequence: TGTGCCAGCAGTGCCTCAGGGGACCACGAGCAGTACTTC. It specifies CASSASGDHEQYF.

A few counts support this clonotype. The rearrangement uses TRBV3-1 and TRBJ1-3; possibly TRBD1 for D (5 bases). This CDR3 has 12 amino acids. Germline assignment: CDR1 LGHDT and CDR2 YNNKEL (reference sequence). Trimming took off 3 bases at V and 7 bases at J, with 7 bases between the two ends. CDR3: CASSQGRNTIYF. The DNA of the CDR3 is TGTGCCAGCAGCCAGGGACGGAACACCATATATTTT.